This is a list of T cell receptor beta chains from one sample in a study of blood T cell repertoires in COVID-19. TCRdb's table, derived via immunoSEQ multiplex PCR, lists solely in-frame clones and lacks some. This table holds about 210,000 clones, around 83% found once. The sequencing sample was made of peripheral blood. These receptors were taken from a woman aged 80 or older with acute or convalescent COVID-19. The CDR3 runs from the conserved cysteine through the conserved F or W. Each record gives: D gene, clone size, V gene, J gene, CDR3 protein, CDR3 DNA. D genes are given only for firm matches. Expanded clones are given a class, and other clones once, few, many or no size at all.

d_gene: .
abundance: few
v_gene: TRBV18
j_gene: TRBJ1-1
CDR3aa: CANPAIPGTEAFF
CDR3nt: TGTGCCAACCCCGCAATACCGGGGACTGAAGCTTTCTTT

d_gene: .
abundance: few
v_gene: TRBV6-5
j_gene: TRBJ1-1
CDR3aa: CASSPGVTEAFF
CDR3nt: TGTGCCAGCAGCCCAGGGGTCACTGAAGCTTTCTTT

d_gene: .
abundance: .
v_gene: TRBV15
j_gene: TRBJ1-2
CDR3aa: CATSPRRQGGIYGYTF
CDR3nt: TGTGCCACCAGCCCTCGGAGGCAAGGGGGAATTTATGGCTACACCTTC

d_gene: .
abundance: .
v_gene: TRBV19
j_gene: TRBJ1-5
CDR3aa: CASSIGGDNQPQHF
CDR3nt: TGTGCCAGTAGTATAGGTGGAGACAATCAGCCCCAGCATTTT

d_gene: TRBD1
abundance: .
v_gene: TRBV6-6
j_gene: TRBJ1-1
CDR3aa: CASSPGGLDTEAFF
CDR3nt: TGTGCCAGCAGTCCAGGGGGCCTCGACACTGAAGCTTTCTTT

d_gene: TRBD2
abundance: .
v_gene: TRBV5-8
j_gene: TRBJ2-1
CDR3aa: CASNDLAGYNEQFF
CDR3nt: TGTGCCAGCAACGATTTAGCGGGTTACAATGAGCAGTTCTTC

d_gene: TRBD2
abundance: .
v_gene: TRBV3-1/TRBV3-2
j_gene: TRBJ2-1
CDR3aa: CASSQVDGRYEQFF
CDR3nt: TGTGCCAGCAGCCAAGTAGACGGGAGGTATGAGCAGTTCTTC

d_gene: .
abundance: .
v_gene: TRBV5-8
j_gene: TRBJ2-7
CDR3aa: CASSLGHRQYF
CDR3nt: TGTGCCAGCAGCTTGGGCCACAGGCAGTACTTC

d_gene: .
abundance: .
v_gene: TRBV30
j_gene: TRBJ1-5
CDR3aa: CAWKQGPLSNQPQHF
CDR3nt: TGTGCCTGGAAACAGGGTCCCCTTAGCAATCAGCCCCAGCATTTT

d_gene: TRBD2
abundance: .
v_gene: TRBV3-1/TRBV3-2
j_gene: TRBJ2-1
CDR3aa: CASGGLAGEDEQFF
CDR3nt: TGTGCCAGCGGGGGACTAGCGGGAGAGGATGAGCAGTTCTTC

d_gene: TRBD1
abundance: .
v_gene: TRBV30
j_gene: TRBJ1-5
CDR3aa: CAWGTVSNQPQHF
CDR3nt: TGTGCCTGGGGGACAGTGAGCAATCAGCCCCAGCATTTT

d_gene: .
abundance: .
v_gene: TRBV6-4
j_gene: TRBJ2-1
CDR3aa: CASSRGAGSYNEQFF
CDR3nt: TGTGCCAGCAGCAGGGGGGCCGGCTCCTACAATGAGCAGTTCTTC

d_gene: .
abundance: once
v_gene: TRBV5-3
j_gene: TRBJ2-2
CDR3aa: CARSPTRNTGELFF
CDR3nt: TGTGCCAGAAGTCCGACTAGAAACACCGGGGAGCTGTTTTTT

d_gene: .
abundance: once
v_gene: TRBV11-2
j_gene: TRBJ2-1
CDR3aa: CASSLGSGVAGLNEQFF
CDR3nt: TGTGCCAGCAGCTTAGGCTCCGGGGTTGCGGGTTTAAATGAGCAGTTCTTC

d_gene: .
abundance: .
v_gene: TRBV4-3
j_gene: TRBJ2-3
CDR3aa: CASSLQGYGSDTQYF
CDR3nt: TGCGCCAGCAGCCTCCAGGGATATGGGTCAGATACGCAGTATTTT

d_gene: .
abundance: .
v_gene: TRBV18
j_gene: TRBJ1-5
CDR3aa: CASSPLSDSNQPQHF
CDR3nt: TGTGCCAGCTCACCACTGTCAGATAGCAATCAGCCCCAGCATTTT

d_gene: .
abundance: .
v_gene: TRBV11-2
j_gene: TRBJ2-7
CDR3aa: CASSLRLYEQYF
CDR3nt: TGTGCCAGCAGCTTGAGGTTGTACGAGCAGTACTTC

d_gene: TRBD1
abundance: .
v_gene: TRBV28
j_gene: TRBJ1-2
CDR3aa: CASSPQALTGGRKDGYTF
CDR3nt: TGTGCCAGCAGTCCCCAAGCCTTGACAGGGGGCCGGAAGGATGGCTACACCTTC

d_gene: .
abundance: .
v_gene: TRBV28
j_gene: TRBJ1-6
CDR3aa: CASSLAGYNSPLHF
CDR3nt: TGTGCCAGCAGTTTGGCAGGCTATAATTCACCCCTCCACTTT

d_gene: TRBD2
abundance: .
v_gene: TRBV6-6
j_gene: TRBJ2-5
CDR3aa: CASRPPTGRETQYF
CDR3nt: TGTGCCAGCAGACCCCCGACCGGGAGGGAGACCCAGTACTTC

d_gene: .
abundance: .
v_gene: TRBV20-1
j_gene: TRBJ2-5
CDR3aa: CSASQGTWETQYF
CDR3nt: TGCAGTGCTAGTCAGGGGACGTGGGAGACCCAGTACTTC

d_gene: TRBD1
abundance: many
v_gene: TRBV6-5
j_gene: TRBJ1-5
CDR3aa: CASRDRGYSNQPQHF
CDR3nt: TGTGCCAGCAGGGACAGGGGATATAGCAATCAGCCCCAGCATTTT